A single sample gave rise to the 19 T cell receptor beta chains below, sequenced in a study of cytomegalovirus exposure and HLA in healthy donors. 60 Vbeta and 13 Jbeta primers were used in PCR. Only in-frame clones appear in the TCRdb table, and some are missing; sequencing was by immunoSEQ multiplex PCR. This table holds some 130,000 clones, roughly 70% found once. Sequencing was carried out using PBMCs. Receptors originate from a human donor in good health.

This chain uses TRBV23-1 with TRBJ2-2; D gene uncertain. TRBV23-1 is given ORF status, its function remaining uncertain. The CDR3 contains 17 residues. The V end lost 3 bases, the J end lost 0 bases, and 14 bases lay between the germline ends. CDR3 sequence (DNA): TGCGCCAGCAGTCATCGCCCTCGAGAGGCGAACACCGGGGAGCTGTTTTTT. Its translation: CASSHRPREANTGELFF.

This chain joins TRBV27 and TRBJ1-1, with D possibly TRBD1 on 5 matching bases. Trimming took off 0 bases at V and 5 bases at J, with 10 bases between the two ends. Germline values: CDR1 MNHEY, CDR2 SMNVEV (reference sequence). The CDR3 covers 14 residues. Here the CDR3 reads CASSLSPGITEAFF. In nucleotides, the CDR3 is TGTGCCAGCAGTTTATCCCCAGGGATAACTGAAGCTTTCTTT.

In its sample, this clone was seen a few times. In the same sample, other DNA sequences code for this CDR3. The rearrangement uses TRBV7-8 and TRBJ1-2, with 7 bases matching TRBD1. Germline assignment: CDR1 SGHVS and CDR2 FQNEAQ. V lost 5 bases to trimming and J lost 5 bases; unmatched junction nucleotides: 11. The CDR3 totals 15 residues. The CDR3 DNA is TGTGCCAGCAGCGCCCGGACAGGCCAATCTTATGGCTACACCTTC. It specifies CASSARTGQSYGYTF.

This clone was observed once. The genes are TRBV15 and TRBJ1-5, with D possibly matching TRBD1 (5 bases). Between the trimmed V and J ends, which lost 6 bases and 4 bases, there was a span of 16 bases. This CDR3 contains 15 residues. Germline assignment: CDR1 LNHNV and CDR2 YYDKDF (reference sequence). In DNA, the CDR3 is TGTGCCACCAGTCCGAATCGACAGACTAATCAGCCCCAGCATTTT. It yields the protein CATSPNRQTNQPQHF.

The rearrangement joins TRBV29-1 to TRBJ2-2; a possible D gene is TRBD1 (6 bases). V was trimmed by 4 bases and J by 0 bases, leaving 12 bases between them. CDR1 and CDR2 from the germline V gene are SQVTM and ANQGSEA. This CDR3 has 15 amino acids. The CDR3 DNA reads as TGCAGCGTTGGGACAGCTCCTTCGAACACCGGGGAGCTGTTTTTT. This gives the protein CSVGTAPSNTGELFF.

The chain employs TRBV6-1 and TRBJ1-5, with a tentative D call TRBD1 (6 bases). The V gene's germline CDR1 is MNHNS and CDR2 SASEGT. The CDR3 has 14 residues. V lost 4 bases and J lost 2, with 9 bases in between. CDR3 loop: CASSAGVGNQPQHF. The CDR3 nucleotides are TGTGCCAGCAGTGCAGGGGTGGGCAATCAGCCCCAGCATTTT.

The chain is built from TRBV27 and TRBJ2-6; D possibly corresponds to TRBD2 (5 bases). In germline, CDR1 is MNHEY, CDR2 SMNVEV (reference sequence). V was cut by 4 bases and J by 0 bases, with 7 bases left in between. This CDR3 is 15 amino acids long. The CDR3 here is CASSSRGSGANVLTF. In nucleotides, the CDR3 is TGTGCCAGCAGTTCCCGGGGCTCTGGGGCCAACGTCCTGACTTTC. Based on the CDR3 plus reference TRBV27 and TRBJ2-6, the full variable domain is EAQVTQNPRYLITVTGKKLTVTCSQNMNHEYMSWYRQDPGLGLRQIYYSMNVEVTDKGDVPEGYKVSRKEKRNFPLILESPSPNQTSLYFCASSSRGSGANVLTFGAGSRLTVL.

J is TRBJ2-7 and V is TRBV28; 11 nucleotides align to TRBD2. Germline V CDR1 and CDR2: MDHEN, SYDVKM. Trimming cost V 7 bases and J 3 bases; bases outside gene matches: 5. This CDR3 has 14 residues. The CDR3 coding sequence is TGTGCCAGCAACCGTAGCGGGAGGGACTACGAGCAGTACTTC. It is translated as CASNRSGRDYEQYF.

This chain uses TRBV2 with TRBJ2-1, with 13 nucleotides matching TRBD2. From germline, CDR1 is SNHLY and CDR2 FYNNEI. J lost 8 bases, V lost 7 bases, and 8 bases had no gene match. The CDR3 runs to 15 residues. The DNA for the CDR3 is TGTGCCAGCACTTTACTAGCGGGAGGGCGGGATGAGCAGTTCTTC. Its translation: CASTLLAGGRDEQFF.

In the case of this clone: One junction end does not reproduce the germline sequence, and a read error may be involved. The CDR3 here is CASSLRASGSSPDF. DNA for the CDR3: TGTGCCAGCAGCCTAAGGGCTAGCGGGAGCTCCCCGGACTTC. The chain couples TRBV7-9 to TRBJ2-7; 10 nucleotides match TRBD2. Germline-derived CDR1 and CDR2 are SEHNR and FQNEAQ (reference sequence). The CDR3 covers 14 residues.

The DNA of the CDR3 is TGTGCCAGTAGTATAGACAGCTCCTACGAGCAGTACTTC. Its protein product is CASSIDSSYEQYF. This rearrangement joins TRBV19 to TRBJ2-7; unclear D gene. The V and J ends lost 0 bases and 0 bases respectively, with 3 bases between them. Germline V gene sequence: CDR1 LNHDA, CDR2 SQIVND (reference sequence). This CDR3 comprises 13 residues.

This rearrangement joins TRBV7-9 to TRBJ2-7, with 11 bases aligning to TRBD2. The CDR3 contains 15 residues. Trimming at V came to 11 bases and at J to 0 bases, leaving 9 bases not matched to a gene. Germline loops: CDR1 SEHNR, CDR2 FQNEAQ (reference sequence). The CDR3 DNA is TGTGCCGGCGACCCCGGGACTAGCGGCTCCTACGAGCAGTACTTC. Protein: CAGDPGTSGSYEQYF.

The chain has TRBV11-3 and TRBJ2-3, with a possible D match to TRBD2 (6 bases). V lost 4 bases and J 6 bases, leaving 14 bases between the germline ends. The germline CDR1 and CDR2 sequences are SGHNT and YENEEA. This CDR3 has 14 residues. This chain's CDR3 is CASSSGTGADTQYF. CDR3 bases: TGTGCCAGCAGCTCCGGGACTGGGGCGGATACGCAGTATTTT.

V is TRBV19 and J is TRBJ1-2, with a weak D call TRBD1 (6 bases). Trimming removed 3 bases at V and 2 bases at J, with 16 bases between. The CDR3 spans 16 residues. Germline lookup yields CDR1 LNHDA and CDR2 SQIVND (reference sequence). The CDR3 DNA reads TGTGCCAGTAGTATTGGAGTTCAAGGGGGAAACTATGGCTACACCTTC. The encoded protein is CASSIGVQGGNYGYTF.

This chain links TRBV11-3 with TRBJ2-3; 9 bases are a match to TRBD1. Trimming at V came to 4 bases and at J to 1 base, leaving 3 bases not matched to a gene. CDR1 and CDR2 from the germline V gene are SGHNT and YENEEA. The CDR3 length is 15 residues. The CDR3 here is CASSSRTGGTDTQYF. DNA for the CDR3: TGTGCCAGCAGCTCAAGGACAGGGGGCACAGATACGCAGTATTTT.

V gene TRBV12-5 combines with J gene TRBJ1-2; 9 positions match TRBD1. The CDR3 runs to 14 residues. Germline CDR1 LGHNT, CDR2 FRNRAP. Trimming at V came to 7 bases and at J to 2 bases, leaving 5 bases not matched to a gene. The CDR3 DNA sequence: TGTGCTAGTGCCGGACAGGGGCTGAACTATGGCTACACCTTC. Its translation: CASAGQGLNYGYTF.

The chain recombines TRBV4-1 with TRBJ2-7; 10 bases line up with TRBD2. This CDR3 region has 16 residues. CDR1 and CDR2 (germline): MGHRA, YSYEKL. The junction had 6 bases not matched to a gene; V was cut back by 1 base and J by 3 bases. The CDR3 loop reads CASSQGSLAGVYEQYF. CDR3 bases: TGCGCCAGCAGCCAAGGATCGCTAGCGGGGGTCTACGAGCAGTACTTC.

The chain combines TRBV18 with TRBJ2-3, with D possibly TRBD1 on 6 matching bases. Germline V gene lookup returns CDR1 KGHSH and CDR2 LQKENI. With 2 bases removed from V and 6 bases from J, the gap between germline ends came to 9 bases. The CDR3 contains 13 residues. Here the CDR3 reads CASSPGDTDTQYF. The CDR3 bases are TGTGCCAGCTCACCAGGGGACACGGATACGCAGTATTTT.

This chain's CDR3 is CASKEYPRKNTEAFF. The CDR3 DNA sequence: TGTGCCAGTAAAGAGTATCCAAGAAAGAACACTGAAGCTTTCTTT. This chain joins TRBV19 and TRBJ1-1; D is undetermined. V shed 7 bases and J shed 1 base, with 16 bases lying between them. There are 15 residues in the CDR3. Germline values: CDR1 LNHDA, CDR2 SQIVND (reference sequence). The variable domain in full, with the rest retrieved from reference TRBV19 and TRBJ1-1, is DGGITQSPKYLFRKEGQNVTLSCEQNLNHDAMYWYRQDPGQGLRLIYYSQIVNDFQKGDIAEGYSVSREKKESFPLTVTSAQKNPTAFYLCASKEYPRKNTEAFFGQGTRLTVV.